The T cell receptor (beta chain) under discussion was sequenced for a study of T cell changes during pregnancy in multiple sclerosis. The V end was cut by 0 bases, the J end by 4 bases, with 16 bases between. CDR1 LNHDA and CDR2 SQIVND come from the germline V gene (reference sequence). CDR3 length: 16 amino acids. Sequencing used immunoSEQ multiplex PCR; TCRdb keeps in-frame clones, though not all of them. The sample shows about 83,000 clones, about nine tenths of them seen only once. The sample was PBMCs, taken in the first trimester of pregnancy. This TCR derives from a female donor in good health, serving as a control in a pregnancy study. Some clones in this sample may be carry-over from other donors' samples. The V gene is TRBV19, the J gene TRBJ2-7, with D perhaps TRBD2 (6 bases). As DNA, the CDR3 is TGTGCCAGTAGTATAGATCTGGAGACTAGTACGTACGAGCAGTACTTC. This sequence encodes CASSIDLETSTYEQYF.